This entry is about one TCR beta chain. Its cognate antigen is unknown. Germline V gives CDR1 SQVTM, CDR2 ANQGSEA. Trimming removed 7 bases at V and 0 bases at J, with 13 bases between. This CDR3 spans 13 amino acids. This sample stems from a study of T cell responses to AZD1222 COVID-19 vaccine. In the study overall: Pooled in the analysis were second doses at about 4 or about 12 weeks.

Study-wide results and limits: At baseline, just a handful of AZD1222 recipients tested seropositive. Clonal diversity may have been underestimated in mostly white British donors. Spike-specific TCR breadth and depth went up after people got two AZD1222 doses.

This table comes from immunoSEQ multiplex PCR, and its TCRdb copy is limited to in-frame clones, with some not included. The sample holds roughly 170,000 clones, 85% to 95% seen once. The clonotype was recovered from an adult in good health. This sample comprised peripheral blood, obtained on day 0 of AZD1222 vaccination. The chain carries TRBV29-1 and TRBJ2-7; D may be TRBD2 (6 bases). CDR3 nucleotides: TGCAGCGATGTGCGGGACGGCTCCTACGAGCAGTACTTC. Translation gives CSDVRDGSYEQYF.